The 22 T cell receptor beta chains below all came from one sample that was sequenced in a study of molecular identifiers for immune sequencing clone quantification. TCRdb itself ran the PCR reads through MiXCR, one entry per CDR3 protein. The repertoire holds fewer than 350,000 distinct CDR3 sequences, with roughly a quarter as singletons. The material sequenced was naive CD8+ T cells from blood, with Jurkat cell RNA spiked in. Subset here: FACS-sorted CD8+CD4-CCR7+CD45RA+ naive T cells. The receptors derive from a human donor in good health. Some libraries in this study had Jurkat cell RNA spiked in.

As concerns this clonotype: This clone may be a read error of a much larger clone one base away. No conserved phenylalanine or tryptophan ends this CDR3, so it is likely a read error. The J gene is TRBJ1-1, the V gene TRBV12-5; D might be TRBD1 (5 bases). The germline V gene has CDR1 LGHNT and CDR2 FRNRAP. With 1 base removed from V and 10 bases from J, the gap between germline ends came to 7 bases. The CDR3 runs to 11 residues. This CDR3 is CASGLAGLAFS. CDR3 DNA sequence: TGTGCTAGTGGTTTGGCAGGGTTAGCTTTCTCT.

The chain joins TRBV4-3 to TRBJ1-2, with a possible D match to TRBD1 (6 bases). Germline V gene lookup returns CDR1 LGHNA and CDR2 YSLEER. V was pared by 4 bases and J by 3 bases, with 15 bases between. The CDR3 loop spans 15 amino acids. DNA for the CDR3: TGCGCCAGCAGCCGCTATTCAGGGGTATACTATGGCTACACCTTC. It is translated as CASSRYSGVYYGYTF.

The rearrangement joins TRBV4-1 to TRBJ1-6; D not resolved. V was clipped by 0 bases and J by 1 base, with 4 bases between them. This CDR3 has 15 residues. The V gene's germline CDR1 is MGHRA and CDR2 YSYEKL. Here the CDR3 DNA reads TGCGCCAGCAGCCAAGACGATTCCTATAATTCACCCCTCCACTTT. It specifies CASSQDDSYNSPLHF.

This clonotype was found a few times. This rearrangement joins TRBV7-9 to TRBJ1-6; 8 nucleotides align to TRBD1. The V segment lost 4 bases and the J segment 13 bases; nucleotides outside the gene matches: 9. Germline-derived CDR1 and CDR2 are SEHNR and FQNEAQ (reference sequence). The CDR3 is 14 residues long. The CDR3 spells CASSSGTGPGPLHF. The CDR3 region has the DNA TGTGCCAGCAGCTCCGGGACAGGCCCCGGGCCCCTCCACTTT.

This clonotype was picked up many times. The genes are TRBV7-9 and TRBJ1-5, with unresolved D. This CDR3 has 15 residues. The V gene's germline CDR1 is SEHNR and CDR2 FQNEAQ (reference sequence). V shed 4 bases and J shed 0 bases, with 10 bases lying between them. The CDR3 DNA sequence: TGTGCCAGCAGCTCTGGACTCTTTAGCAATCAGCCCCAGCATTTT. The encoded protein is CASSSGLFSNQPQHF. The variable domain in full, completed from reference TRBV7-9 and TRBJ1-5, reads DTGVSQNPRHKITKRGQNVTFRCDPISEHNRLYWYRQTLGQGPEFLTYFQNEAQLEKSRLLSDRFSAERPKGSFSTLEIQRTEQGDSAMYLCASSSGLFSNQPQHFGDGTRLSIL.

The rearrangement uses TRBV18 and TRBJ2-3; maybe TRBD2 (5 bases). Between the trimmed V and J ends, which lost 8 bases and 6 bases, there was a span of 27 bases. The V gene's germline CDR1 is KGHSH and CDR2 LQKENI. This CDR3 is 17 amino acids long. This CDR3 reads CASRGLTSVDLSDTQYF. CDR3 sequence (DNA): TGTGCCAGCCGAGGACTGACCTCGGTAGACCTTTCGGATACGCAGTATTTT.

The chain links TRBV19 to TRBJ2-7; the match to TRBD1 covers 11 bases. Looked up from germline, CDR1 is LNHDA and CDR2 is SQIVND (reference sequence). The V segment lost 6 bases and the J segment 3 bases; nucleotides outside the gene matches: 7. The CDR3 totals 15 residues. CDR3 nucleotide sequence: TGTGCCAGTAGCCTAGGACAGGGGGCCGGCTACGAGCAGTACTTC. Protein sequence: CASSLGQGAGYEQYF.

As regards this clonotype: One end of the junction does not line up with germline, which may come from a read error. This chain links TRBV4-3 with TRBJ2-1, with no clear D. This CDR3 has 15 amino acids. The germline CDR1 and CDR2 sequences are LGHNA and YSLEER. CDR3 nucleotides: TGCGCCAGCAGCCTCATGGGTCTATTCTACAGTGAGCAGTTCTTC. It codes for CASSLMGLFYSEQFF.

The CDR3 spells CASSGQGSGNTIYF. CDR3 DNA sequence: TGTGCCAGCTCGGGACAGGGCTCTGGAAACACCATATATTTT. V usage is TRBV19 and J usage is TRBJ1-3; TRBD1 agrees at 9 bases. The J segment lost 0 bases and the V segment lost 9 bases, leaving 3 bases of the junction unmatched. The germline CDR1 and CDR2 sequences are LNHDA and SQIVND (reference sequence). This CDR3 is 14 amino acids long.

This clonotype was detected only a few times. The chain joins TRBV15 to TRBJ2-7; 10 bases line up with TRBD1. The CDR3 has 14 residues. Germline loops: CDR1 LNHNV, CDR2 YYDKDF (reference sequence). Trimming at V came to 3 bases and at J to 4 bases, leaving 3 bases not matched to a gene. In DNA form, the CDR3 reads TGTGCCACCAGCAGGCCGGGACAGGGGTACGAGCAGTACTTC. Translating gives CATSRPGQGYEQYF.

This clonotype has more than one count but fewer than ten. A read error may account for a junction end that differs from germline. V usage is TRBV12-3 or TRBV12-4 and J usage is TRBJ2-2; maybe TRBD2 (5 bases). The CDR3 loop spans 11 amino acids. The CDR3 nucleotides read TGTGCCTGCAGCCCAAGCGGAGAGCTGTTTTTT. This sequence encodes CACSPSGELFF.

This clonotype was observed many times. The CDR3 loop is CASSVSGVQGEAFF. CDR3 in DNA: TGTGCCAGCAGCGTATCAGGGGTTCAGGGTGAAGCTTTCTTT. The rearrangement joins TRBV9 to TRBJ1-1; a possible D gene is TRBD1 (6 bases). CDR3 length: 14 amino acids. Germline CDR1 and CDR2: SGDLS and YYNGEE. V lost 1 base and J 7 bases, leaving 14 bases between the germline ends.

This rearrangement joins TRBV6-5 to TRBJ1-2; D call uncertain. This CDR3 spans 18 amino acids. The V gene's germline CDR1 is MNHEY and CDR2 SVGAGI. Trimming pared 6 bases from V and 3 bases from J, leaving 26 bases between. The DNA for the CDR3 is TGTGCCAGCAGACCCACCCCGCTGGTTGGGTCCCTACACTATGGCTACACCTTC. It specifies CASRPTPLVGSLHYGYTF.

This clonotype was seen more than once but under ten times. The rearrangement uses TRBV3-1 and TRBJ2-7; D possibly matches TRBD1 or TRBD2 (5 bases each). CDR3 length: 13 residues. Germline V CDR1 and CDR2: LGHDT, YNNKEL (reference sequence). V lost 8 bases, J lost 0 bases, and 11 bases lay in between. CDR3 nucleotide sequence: TGTGCCAGCCGGGACCACGTCTCCTACGAGCAGTACTTC. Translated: CASRDHVSYEQYF.

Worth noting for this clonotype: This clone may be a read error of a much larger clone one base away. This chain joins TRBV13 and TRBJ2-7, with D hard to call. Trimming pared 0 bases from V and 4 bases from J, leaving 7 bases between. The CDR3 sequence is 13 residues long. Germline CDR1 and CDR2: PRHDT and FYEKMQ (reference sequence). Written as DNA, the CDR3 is TGTGCCAGCAGCTTAGGACAGAAATACGAGCAGTACTTC. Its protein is CASSLGQKYEQYF.

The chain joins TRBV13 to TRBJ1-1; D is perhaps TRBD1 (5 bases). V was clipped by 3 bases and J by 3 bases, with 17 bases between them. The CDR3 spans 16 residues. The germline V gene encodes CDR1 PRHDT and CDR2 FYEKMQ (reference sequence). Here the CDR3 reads CASSFLRGGVDTEAFF. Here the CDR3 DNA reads TGTGCCAGCAGCTTCCTCCGGGGGGGGGTTGACACTGAAGCTTTCTTT.

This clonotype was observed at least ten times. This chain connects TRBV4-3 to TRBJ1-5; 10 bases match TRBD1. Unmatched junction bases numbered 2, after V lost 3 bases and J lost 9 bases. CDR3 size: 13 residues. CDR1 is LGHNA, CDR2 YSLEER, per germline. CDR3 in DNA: TGCGCCAGCAGCCAGGGACAGGGGTGGCCCCAGCATTTT. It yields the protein CASSQGQGWPQHF.

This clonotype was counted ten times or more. The DNA for the CDR3 is TGTGCCAGCAACTGGTATGAGGGAGTGAATTCACCCCTCCACTTT. This sequence encodes CASNWYEGVNSPLHF. The chain has TRBV27 and TRBJ1-6; no definite D call. This CDR3 comprises 15 residues. Trimming shortened V by 7 bases and J by 7 bases, and 17 bases separated the two germline ends. Germline lookup yields CDR1 MNHEY and CDR2 SMNVEV (reference sequence).

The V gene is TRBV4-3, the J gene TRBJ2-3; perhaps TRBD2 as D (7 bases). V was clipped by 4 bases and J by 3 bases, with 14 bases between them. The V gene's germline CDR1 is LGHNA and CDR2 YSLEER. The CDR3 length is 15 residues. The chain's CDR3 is CASSPFGGRTDTQYF. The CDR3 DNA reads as TGCGCCAGCAGCCCCTTCGGGGGGCGAACAGATACGCAGTATTTT.

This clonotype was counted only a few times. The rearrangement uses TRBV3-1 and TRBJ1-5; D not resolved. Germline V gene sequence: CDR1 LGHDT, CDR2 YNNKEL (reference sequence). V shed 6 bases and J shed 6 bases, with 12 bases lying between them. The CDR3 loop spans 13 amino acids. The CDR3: CASSAGRGQPQHF. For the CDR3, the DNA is TGTGCCAGCAGTGCTGGGCGGGGTCAGCCCCAGCATTTT.

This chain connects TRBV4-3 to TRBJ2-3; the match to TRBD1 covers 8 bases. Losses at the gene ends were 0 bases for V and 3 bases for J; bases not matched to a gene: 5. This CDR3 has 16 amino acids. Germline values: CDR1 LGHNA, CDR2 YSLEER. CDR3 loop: CASSQETTGATDTQYF. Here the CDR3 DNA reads TGCGCCAGCAGCCAAGAAACGACAGGGGCAACAGATACGCAGTATTTT.

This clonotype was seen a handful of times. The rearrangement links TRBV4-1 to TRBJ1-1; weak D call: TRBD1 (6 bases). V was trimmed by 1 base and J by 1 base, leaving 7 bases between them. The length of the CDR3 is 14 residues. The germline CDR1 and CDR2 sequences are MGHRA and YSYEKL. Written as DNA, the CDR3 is TGCGCCAGCAGCCAAGTACAGGGGAACACTGAAGCTTTCTTT. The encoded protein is CASSQVQGNTEAFF.